This is a list of T cell receptor beta chains from one sample in a study of a mutant IDH1 vaccine in newly diagnosed glioma. These TCRs' antigens remain unknown. Some clones are missing from TCRdb's copy, which holds only in-frame ones; the method was immunoSEQ multiplex PCR. The sample gives some 60,000 clones, around 83% of which show up once; 3.8% is in the top ten. The sequencing here drew on PBMCs, taken from a glioma patient whose treatment included an IDH1 peptide vaccine. These TCRs come from a man aged 25-45 years with glioma. CDR3s include the opening cysteine and the closing phenylalanine or tryptophan. Fields, in order: V gene, CDR3 length, D gene, J gene, clone size, CDR3 protein, CDR3 DNA. D genes are given only for firm matches. Some rows have no size entry. The others give once, few or many, or a class for an expanded clone.

TRBV7-9	13	.	TRBJ1-1	few	CASSLEVWPEAFF	TGTGCCAGCAGCTTAGAAGTTTGGCCTGAAGCTTTCTTT
TRBV11-2	15	TRBD2	TRBJ2-7	.	CASSPGLAGFYEQYF	TGTGCCAGCAGCCCCGGACTAGCGGGGTTCTACGAGCAGTACTTC
TRBV6-1	15	TRBD1	TRBJ1-6	once	CASSTGTGNNSPLHF	TGTGCCAGCAGTACAGGGACAGGGAACAATTCACCCCTCCACTTT
TRBV6-1	14	.	TRBJ2-1	.	CASSLGGADNEQFF	TGTGCCAGCAGTTTAGGCGGAGCCGACAATGAGCAGTTCTTC
TRBV14	15	.	TRBJ1-2	.	CASSQTRQAPYGYTF	TGTGCCAGCAGCCAAACTCGACAGGCCCCCTATGGCTACACCTTC
TRBV5-1	15	.	TRBJ1-3	.	CASSQEGFSGNTIYF	TGCGCCAGCAGCCAGGAAGGGTTCTCTGGAAACACCATATATTTT
TRBV11-2	15	.	TRBJ2-2	.	CASSLEFGDTGELFF	TGTGCCAGCAGCTTAGAGTTCGGGGACACCGGGGAGCTGTTTTTT
TRBV5-1	16	TRBD1	TRBJ2-4	.	CASSSTGGFAKNIQYF	TGCGCCAGCAGCAGTACAGGGGGCTTTGCCAAAAACATTCAGTACTTC
TRBV27	15	.	TRBJ2-1	.	CASRSDPPLINEQFF	TGTGCCAGCAGATCAGACCCACCCCTAATCAATGAGCAGTTCTTC
TRBV5-1	14	.	TRBJ1-1	.	CASSPDIGNTEAFF	TGCGCCAGCAGCCCAGACATTGGGAACACTGAAGCTTTCTTT
TRBV19	18	TRBD1	TRBJ1-5	few	CASSPGQWLGRSNQPQHF	TGTGCCAGTAGTCCGGGACAGTGGCTTGGTAGGAGCAATCAGCCCCAGCATTTT
TRBV4-2	15	.	TRBJ2-7	.	CASSQGGLYPYEQYF	TGTGCCAGCAGCCAAGGGGGCCTTTACCCTTACGAGCAGTACTTC
TRBV15	20	TRBD2	TRBJ2-1	.	CATSRDRELAVSSSYNEQFF	TGTGCCACCAGCAGAGATCGGGAACTAGCGGTCTCGAGCTCCTACAATGAGCAGTTCTTC
TRBV2	14	.	TRBJ2-1	.	CASTEGRNWVEQFF	TGTGCCAGCACCGAGGGCCGAAATTGGGTTGAGCAGTTCTTC
TRBV7-8	13	.	TRBJ1-1	.	CASSSFENTEAFF	TGTGCCAGCAGCTCATTCGAGAACACTGAAGCTTTCTTT
TRBV10-3	17	.	TRBJ2-1	.	CAISESHGGSAGNEQFF	TGTGCCATCAGTGAGTCGCATGGGGGCTCTGCGGGTAATGAGCAGTTCTTC
TRBV5-1	13	.	TRBJ1-2	.	CASSLGTDYGYTF	TGCGCCAGCAGCTTGGGGACGGACTATGGCTACACCTTC
TRBV30	13	.	TRBJ2-5	.	CAWSRHFQETQYF	TGTGCCTGGAGTAGACATTTCCAAGAGACCCAGTACTTC
TRBV18	17	.	TRBJ1-5	few	CASSPPKTGGWDQPQHF	TGTGCCAGCTCACCACCCAAAACGGGGGGGTGGGATCAGCCCCAGCATTTT
TRBV6-1	14	.	TRBJ1-1	.	CASSEATANTEAFF	TGTGCCAGCAGTGAAGCAACAGCGAACACTGAAGCTTTCTTT
TRBV28	13	TRBD1	TRBJ2-7	.	CASSFRQGDEQYF	TGTGCCAGCAGTTTCAGACAGGGCGACGAGCAGTACTTC
TRBV19	14	.	TRBJ2-7	.	CASSIGTSGYEQYF	TGTGCCAGTAGTATAGGGACCTCGGGCTACGAGCAGTACTTC
TRBV12-5	14	.	TRBJ1-5	.	CASGTGESNQPQHF	TGTGCTAGTGGCACAGGAGAGAGCAATCAGCCCCAGCATTTT
TRBV11-2	16	.	TRBJ1-2	.	CASSSRRTDLNYGYTF	TGTGCCAGCAGCTCTCGGAGGACAGATCTGAACTATGGCTACACCTTC
TRBV2	16	.	TRBJ2-2	.	CASSEAGAGQAGELFF	TGTGCCAGCAGTGAAGCTGGGGCAGGGCAAGCCGGGGAGCTGTTTTTT
TRBV5-1	15	.	TRBJ1-3	.	CASSFSGGSGNTIYF	TGCGCCAGCAGCTTTTCGGGCGGCTCTGGAAACACCATATATTTT
TRBV25-1	15	TRBD1	TRBJ1-2	.	CASSLRQGAFSGYTF	TGTGCCAGCAGCCTGCGGCAGGGGGCATTTAGTGGCTACACCTTC
TRBV10-3	15	.	TRBJ2-1	.	CAISEIGAGADAILF	TGTGCCATCAGTGAGATAGGGGCAGGGGCCGACGCAATTCTCTTC
TRBV12-5	14	.	TRBJ2-2	.	CASGLTGTRGELFF	TGTGCTAGTGGTTTGACCGGGACCCGCGGGGAGCTGTTTTTT
TRBV5-1	15	.	TRBJ1-3	once	CASSRDTTSGNIIYF	TGCGCCAGCAGTCGGGACACCACCTCTGGAAACATCATATATTTT
TRBV9	13	.	TRBJ1-1	.	CASSVVSGTEAFF	TGTGCCAGCAGCGTAGTTTCGGGCACTGAAGCTTTCTTT
TRBV28	16	TRBD1	TRBJ1-5	once	CASSLFTGARGQPQHF	TGTGCCAGCAGTTTATTTACAGGGGCTCGGGGTCAGCCCCAGCATTTT
TRBV18	13	.	TRBJ1-5	few	CASNTDYNQPQHF	TGTGCCAGCAACACAGATTACAATCAGCCCCAGCATTTT
TRBV4-1	15	TRBD1	TRBJ1-6	.	CASSLTGGRNSPLHF	TGCGCCAGCAGCCTAACAGGGGGTCGAAATTCACCCCTCCACTTT
TRBV5-5	14	TRBD1	TRBJ1-5	.	CASSSTGGDKDQHF	TGTGCCAGCAGCTCGACAGGGGGGGATAAGGACCAGCATTTT
TRBV6-4	14	.	TRBJ2-2	.	CASRSTGAAGELFF	TGTGCCAGCAGATCTACGGGGGCGGCCGGGGAGCTGTTTTTT
TRBV29-1	16	TRBD2	TRBJ2-7	.	CSVEDHTSGGFYEQYF	TGCAGCGTTGAAGATCACACTAGCGGGGGTTTCTACGAGCAGTACTTC
TRBV6-5	15	.	TRBJ1-1	.	CASSYPGHGGAEAFF	TGTGCCAGCAGTTACCCCGGACATGGGGGCGCTGAAGCTTTCTTT
TRBV6-6	14	.	TRBJ1-1	.	CASSYVRLGAEAFF	TGTGCCAGCAGTTACGTTCGTTTGGGCGCTGAAGCTTTCTTT
TRBV28	15	.	TRBJ1-2	.	CASSTPANGGWGYTF	TGTGCCAGCAGTACTCCCGCTAATGGAGGGTGGGGCTACACCTTC
TRBV23-1	16	.	TRBJ2-2	once	CASQIGGPLLTGELFF	TGCGCCAGTCAAATTGGGGGGCCCCTCCTCACCGGGGAGCTGTTTTTT
TRBV10-3	13	.	TRBJ2-7	.	CAIRANSSYEQYF	TGTGCCATCAGGGCAAATAGCTCCTACGAGCAGTACTTC
TRBV28	14	.	TRBJ2-5	.	CASSPTRRQETQYF	TGTGCCAGCAGCCCGACAAGGAGACAAGAGACCCAGTACTTC
TRBV19	13	.	TRBJ1-2	.	CASRDRIYYGYTF	TGTGCCAGCCGTGACAGGATTTACTATGGCTACACCTTC
TRBV6-5	14	TRBD1	TRBJ2-7	.	CASSYDRVGDEQYF	TGTGCCAGCAGTTACGACAGGGTGGGGGACGAGCAGTACTTC
TRBV18	17	.	TRBJ2-3	once	CASSLDLPGTSTDTQYF	TGTGCCAGCTCACTAGACCTTCCTGGGACTAGCACAGATACGCAGTATTTT
TRBV7-9	17	TRBD1	TRBJ2-1	.	CASSLAPGDREINEQFF	TGTGCCAGCAGCTTAGCGCCTGGGGACAGGGAAATCAATGAGCAGTTCTTC
TRBV5-1	14	.	TRBJ2-5	few	CASSGGGGDETQYF	TGCGCCAGCAGCGGAGGAGGAGGGGATGAGACCCAGTACTTC
TRBV7-2	17	TRBD2	TRBJ2-4	.	CASSLTLASGVENIQYF	TGTGCCAGCAGCTTAACCCTAGCTAGCGGGGTGGAAAACATTCAGTACTTC
TRBV18	11	.	TRBJ1-2	.	CASSDNYGYTF	TGTGCCAGCTCAGACAACTATGGCTACACCTTC
TRBV6-1	13	.	TRBJ1-2	.	CASSAVRGRGYTF	TGTGCCAGCAGTGCAGTACGGGGGAGGGGCTACACCTTC
TRBV4-1	14	.	TRBJ2-7	.	CASSQLTGTHEQYF	TGCGCCAGCAGCCAATTAACCGGGACGCACGAGCAGTACTTC
TRBV9	15	.	TRBJ1-1	.	CASSVGPRVDTEAFF	TGTGCCAGCAGCGTTGGACCCCGGGTTGACACTGAAGCTTTCTTT
TRBV5-5	15	.	TRBJ1-2	.	CASSLGGGDNYGYTF	TGTGCCAGCAGCTTGGGCGGGGGCGACAACTATGGCTACACCTTC
TRBV5-1	14	.	TRBJ2-3	.	CASCEGAGSDTQYF	TGCGCCAGCTGCGAGGGCGCCGGGTCAGATACGCAGTATTTT
TRBV7-2	15	.	TRBJ2-2	.	CASSLKDFNTGELFF	TGTGCCAGCAGCTTAAAGGATTTCAACACCGGGGAGCTGTTTTTT